This T cell receptor beta chain was identified during a study of T cell responses to AZD1222 COVID-19 vaccine. General observations from the study: The study found Spike-specific TCR breadth and depth rose after two AZD1222 doses.

The CDR3 extends over 14 amino acids. In germline, CDR1 is MDHEN, CDR2 SYDVKM. Germline trimming cut 5 bases from V and 2 bases from J; bases unmatched to any gene: 4. Sequenced by immunoSEQ multiplex PCR; TCRdb stores in-frame clones only, minus some. The data contain roughly 99,000 clones, 70% to 90% of them singletons. About this clone itself: What it binds is unknown.

V is TRBV28 and J is TRBJ2-5; 8 bases are a match to TRBD1. Specimen: peripheral blood, collected 28 days after the second AZD1222 dose. The clonotype comes from an adult who received the AZD1222 COVID-19 vaccine. CDR3 sequence (DNA): TGTGCCAGCAGTATCTGGACAGGGCAAGAGACCCAGTACTTC. As protein: CASSIWTGQETQYF.